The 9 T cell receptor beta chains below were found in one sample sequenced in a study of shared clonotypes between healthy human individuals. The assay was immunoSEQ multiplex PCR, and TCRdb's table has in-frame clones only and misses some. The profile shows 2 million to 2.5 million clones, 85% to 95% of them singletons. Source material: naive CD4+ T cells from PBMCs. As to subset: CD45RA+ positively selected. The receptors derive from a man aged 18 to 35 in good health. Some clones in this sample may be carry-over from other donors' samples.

CDR3 in DNA: TGTGCCAGCAGCTCCCGGGGTAGCGGGGACAATGAGCAGTTCTTC. Encoded protein: CASSSRGSGDNEQFF. The chain employs TRBV4-2 and TRBJ2-1, with TRBD2 matching over 8 bases. Trimming cost V 5 bases and J 5 bases; bases outside gene matches: 8. CDR1 and CDR2 (germline): LGHNA, YNFKEQ. The CDR3 covers 15 residues.

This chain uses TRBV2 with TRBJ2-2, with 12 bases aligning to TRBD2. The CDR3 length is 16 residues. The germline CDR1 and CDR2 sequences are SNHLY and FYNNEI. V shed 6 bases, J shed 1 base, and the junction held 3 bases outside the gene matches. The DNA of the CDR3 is TGTGCCAGCAGCTCGACTAGCGGGAGGAACACCGGGGAGCTGTTTTTT. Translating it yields CASSSTSGRNTGELFF.

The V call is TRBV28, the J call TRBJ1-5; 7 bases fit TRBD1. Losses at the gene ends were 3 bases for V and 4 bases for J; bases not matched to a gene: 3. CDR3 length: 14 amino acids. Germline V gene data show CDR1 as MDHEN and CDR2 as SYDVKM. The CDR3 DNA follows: TGTGCCAGCAGTTTGGCCAGGGGGAATCAGCCCCAGCATTTT. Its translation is CASSLARGNQPQHF.

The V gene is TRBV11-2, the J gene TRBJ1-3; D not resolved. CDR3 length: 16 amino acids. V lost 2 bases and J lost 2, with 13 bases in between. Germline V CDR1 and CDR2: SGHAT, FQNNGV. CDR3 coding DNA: TGTGCCAGCAGCTTAACGAGGTCAACTACTGGAAACACCATATATTTT. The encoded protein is CASSLTRSTTGNTIYF.

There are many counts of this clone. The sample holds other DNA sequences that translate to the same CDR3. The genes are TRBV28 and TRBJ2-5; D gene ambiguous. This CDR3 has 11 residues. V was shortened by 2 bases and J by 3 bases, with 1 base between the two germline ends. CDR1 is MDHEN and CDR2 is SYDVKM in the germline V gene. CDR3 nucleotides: TGTGCCAGCAGTTTAGAAGAGACCCAGTACTTC. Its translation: CASSLEETQYF.

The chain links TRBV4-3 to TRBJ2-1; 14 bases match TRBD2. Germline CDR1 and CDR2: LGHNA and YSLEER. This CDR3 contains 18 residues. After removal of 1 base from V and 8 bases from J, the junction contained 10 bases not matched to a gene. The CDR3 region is CASSQGPPGTSGSYEQFF. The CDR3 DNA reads TGCGCCAGCAGCCAAGGTCCCCCCGGGACTAGCGGGAGTTATGAGCAGTTCTTC.

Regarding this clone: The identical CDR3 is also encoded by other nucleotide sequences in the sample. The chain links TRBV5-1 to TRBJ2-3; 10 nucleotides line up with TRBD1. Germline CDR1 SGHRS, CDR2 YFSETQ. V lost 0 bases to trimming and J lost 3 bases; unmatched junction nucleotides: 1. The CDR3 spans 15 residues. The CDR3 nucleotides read TGCGCCAGCAGCTTGGAGGGACAGGGGACAGATACGCAGTATTTT. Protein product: CASSLEGQGTDTQYF.

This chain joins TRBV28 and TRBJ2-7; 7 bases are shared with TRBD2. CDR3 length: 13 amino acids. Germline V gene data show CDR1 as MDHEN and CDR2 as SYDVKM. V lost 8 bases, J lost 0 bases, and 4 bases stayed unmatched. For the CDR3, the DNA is TGTGCCAGCCAAACTAGCGTCTCCTACGAGCAGTACTTC. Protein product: CASQTSVSYEQYF.

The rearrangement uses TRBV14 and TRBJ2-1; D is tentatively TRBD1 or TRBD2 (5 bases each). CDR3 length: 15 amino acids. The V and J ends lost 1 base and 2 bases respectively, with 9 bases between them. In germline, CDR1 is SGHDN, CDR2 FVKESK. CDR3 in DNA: TGTGCCAGCAGCCAAGTCGGGGCTACCTACAATGAGCAGTTCTTC. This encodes CASSQVGATYNEQFF.